This T cell receptor (beta chain) was sequenced during a study of CD8+CD57+ T cells in acquired aplastic anemia. About the research overall: Recorded DNA amounts for sorted CD4+ and CD8+ cells had an average of around 3 ug. Whole-study findings and limits: Between patients and controls, CD8+ Simpson's diversity did not vary significantly. Patients and controls were found to share about 31 CD8+ CDR3 sequences.

Patients included in sequencing had previously demonstrated CD8+CD57+ cell expansion by flow cytometry. Genomic DNA, the template, was used for profiling of the TCR beta VDJ and CDR3. TCRdb used MiXCR to reprocess the reads, holding one entry per CDR3 protein. Of under 200,000 distinct CDR3 sequences in the sample, roughly 43% were seen once. This clonotype was recorded at least ten times. Its antigen is not identified. Mismatch with germline at one junction end may stem from a read error. The germline gives CDR1 SEHNR, CDR2 FQNEAQ (reference sequence). The CDR3 spans 13 residues. The sequenced sample consisted of sorted CD4+, CD8+, or CD8+CD57+ T cells (not recorded which) from PBMCs. The rearrangement joins TRBV7-9 to TRBJ2-7; D ambiguous. The origin of this receptor is a human donor with aplastic anemia. CDR3 loop: CASSLVLSSEQYF. CDR3 nucleotides: TGTGCCAGCAGCTTAGTTTTGTCCTCCGAGCAGTACTTC.